These 13 T cell receptor beta chains originate from one sample sequenced in a study of identical twins. TCRdb re-called the 5' RACE reads with MiXCR, one entry per CDR3 protein. This sample has about 720,000 distinct CDR3 sequences, with 8.6% found just once. In addition, the sample was reused for a study of yellow fever vaccine responses in identical twins.

Material: PBMCs. Source of these receptors: a woman aged 18-30 years in good health.

This clonotype showed up just a few times. The CDR3 coding sequence is TGTGCCACCAGTGATTCGAATCAAGAGACCCAGTACTTC. This translates into CATSDSNQETQYF. This chain links TRBV24-1 with TRBJ2-5, with D unresolved. CDR1 is KGHDR and CDR2 is SFDVKD in the germline V gene. CDR3 size: 13 residues. Between the trimmed V and J ends, which lost 2 bases and 2 bases, there was a span of 5 bases.

This clonotype was seen at least ten times. V and J are TRBV5-1 and TRBJ2-5; D tentatively fits TRBD1 or TRBD2 (5 bases each). CDR3 length equals 15 residues. Looked up from germline, CDR1 is SGHRS and CDR2 is YFSETQ. V was pared by 0 bases and J by 2 bases, with 11 bases between. The CDR3 nucleotides are TGCGCCAGCAGCTTGGCGTCGGGGCAGCAAGAGACCCAGTACTTC. Encoded protein: CASSLASGQQETQYF.

The J gene is TRBJ2-7, the V gene TRBV7-9; D unresolved. The CDR3 sequence is 14 residues long. Trimming took 2 bases from V and 2 from J, leaving 10 bases between them. In germline, CDR1 is SEHNR, CDR2 FQNEAQ (reference sequence). This chain's CDR3 is CASSLTQSAYEQYF. In DNA form, the CDR3 reads TGTGCCAGCAGCTTAACGCAGTCGGCCTACGAGCAGTACTTC.

This clonotype was seen a handful of times. The chain combines TRBV20-1 with TRBJ2-3; 12 bases match TRBD2. The CDR3 loop spans 18 amino acids. Per germline, CDR1 DFQATT and CDR2 SNEGSKA (reference sequence). J gave up 6 bases and V 1 base, and 14 bases lay outside the gene matches. Here the CDR3 reads CSARVLRLAGDLGDTQYF. CDR3 DNA: TGCAGTGCTAGAGTGCTGAGACTAGCGGGGGACCTCGGGGATACGCAGTATTTT.

This clonotype was seen a few times. CDR3 nucleotides: TGTGCCAGCAGCTCTTGGACTAGCGGCGGGGAGCTGTTTTTT. Residues: CASSSWTSGGELFF. The chain uses TRBV7-2 and TRBJ2-2; 10 nucleotides agree with TRBD2. The J segment lost 7 bases and the V segment lost 4 bases, leaving 3 bases of the junction unmatched. CDR1 is SGHTA and CDR2 is FQGNSA in the germline V gene. The CDR3 has 14 residues.

This chain links TRBV20-1 with TRBJ2-7; D could derive from TRBD1 or TRBD2 (7 bases each). The CDR3 totals 13 residues. From germline, CDR1 is DFQATT and CDR2 SNEGSKA (reference sequence). Deletions cut 6 bases from V and 3 bases from J, with 15 bases between. The CDR3 nucleotides read TGCAGTGCCGTGCAGGGGGGGTTCTACGAGCAGTACTTC. It is translated as CSAVQGGFYEQYF.

This clonotype was recorded many times. This sequence joins TRBV29-1 and TRBJ2-2; 9 bases map to TRBD1. This CDR3 has 16 amino acids. Germline trimming cut 2 bases from V and 1 base from J; bases unmatched to any gene: 5. The germline V gene has CDR1 SQVTM and CDR2 ANQGSEA. Here the CDR3 reads CSVELRGQGNTGELFF. In nucleotides, the CDR3 is TGCAGCGTTGAACTTCGGGGACAGGGGAACACCGGGGAGCTGTTTTTT.

This clonotype was seen many times. The chain couples TRBV29-1 to TRBJ2-5; D gene unclear. V was clipped by 4 bases and J by 6 bases, with 6 bases between them. The V gene's germline CDR1 is SQVTM and CDR2 ANQGSEA. CDR3 length: 10 residues. CDR3 protein: CSVAQQTQYF. The CDR3, as DNA: TGCAGCGTTGCCCAGCAGACCCAGTACTTC.

This clonotype has more than one count but fewer than ten. This chain joins TRBV7-9 and TRBJ2-3; D might be TRBD1 (6 bases). V lost 4 bases to trimming and J lost 3 bases, with 17 bases between them. CDR3 length equals 16 residues. Looked up from germline, CDR1 is SEHNR and CDR2 is FQNEAQ (reference sequence). CDR3 DNA sequence: TGTGCCAGCAGCTCGCTAGCAGCAGGGGCGACAGATACGCAGTATTTT. Translation: CASSSLAAGATDTQYF.

The chain links TRBV27 to TRBJ2-1; 7 bases are shared with TRBD1. The CDR3 consists of 14 residues. V lost 5 bases, J lost 2 bases, and 3 bases stayed unmatched. Germline V gene data show CDR1 as MNHEY and CDR2 as SMNVEV (reference sequence). CDR3 protein: CASSVTGAYNEQFF. Written as DNA, the CDR3 is TGTGCCAGCAGTGTAACAGGGGCCTACAATGAGCAGTTCTTC.

This clonotype was observed at least ten times. V usage is TRBV6-1 and J usage is TRBJ2-1; D is possibly TRBD2 (5 bases). The CDR3 sequence is 14 residues long. V lost 6 bases to trimming and J lost 4 bases, with 13 bases between them. Germline CDR1 is MNHNS and CDR2 is SASEGT. The CDR3 loop is CASRISGIYNEQFF. The CDR3 nucleotides are TGTGCCAGCAGGATATCGGGGATTTACAATGAGCAGTTCTTC.

The chain has TRBV6-2 or TRBV6-3 and TRBJ2-2, with D unresolved. Trimming removed 8 bases from V and 2 bases from J, with 6 bases in between. The V gene's germline CDR1 is MNHEY and CDR2 SVGEGT. The CDR3 is 12 amino acids. The chain's CDR3 is CASRVNTGELFF. CDR3 DNA sequence: TGTGCCAGCCGGGTCAACACCGGGGAGCTGTTTTTT.

This clonotype was found many times. The J gene is TRBJ2-3, the V gene TRBV6-4; TRBD2 agrees at 15 bases. The CDR3 covers 21 residues. The junction had 21 bases not matched to a gene; V was cut back by 8 bases and J by 3 bases. Germline V gene sequence: CDR1 MRHNA, CDR2 SNTAGT. CDR3 region: CASRTLRTSGREEVHTDTQYF. CDR3 DNA: TGTGCCAGCCGCACCCTTCGGACTAGCGGGAGGGAAGAGGTGCATACAGATACGCAGTATTTT.